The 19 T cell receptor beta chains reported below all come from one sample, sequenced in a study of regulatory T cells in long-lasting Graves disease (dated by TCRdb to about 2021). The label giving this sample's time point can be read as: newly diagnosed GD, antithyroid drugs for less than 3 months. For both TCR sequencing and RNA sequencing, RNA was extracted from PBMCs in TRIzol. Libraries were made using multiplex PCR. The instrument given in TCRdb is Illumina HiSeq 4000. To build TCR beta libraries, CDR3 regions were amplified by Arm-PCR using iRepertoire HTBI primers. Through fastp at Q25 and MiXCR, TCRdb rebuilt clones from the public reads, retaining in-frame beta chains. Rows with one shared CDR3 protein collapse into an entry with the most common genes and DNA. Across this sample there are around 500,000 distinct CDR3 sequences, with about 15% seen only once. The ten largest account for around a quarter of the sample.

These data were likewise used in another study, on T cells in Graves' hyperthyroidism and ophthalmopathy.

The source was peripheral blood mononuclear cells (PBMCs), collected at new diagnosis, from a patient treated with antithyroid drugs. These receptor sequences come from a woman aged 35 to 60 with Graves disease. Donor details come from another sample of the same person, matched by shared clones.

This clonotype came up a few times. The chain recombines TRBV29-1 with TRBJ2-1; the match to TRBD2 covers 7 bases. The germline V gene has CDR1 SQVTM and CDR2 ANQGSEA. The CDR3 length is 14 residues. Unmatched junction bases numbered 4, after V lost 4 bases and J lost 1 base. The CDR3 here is CSVGLAKSYNEQFF. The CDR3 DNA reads TGCAGCGTTGGACTAGCAAAGTCCTACAATGAGCAGTTCTTC.

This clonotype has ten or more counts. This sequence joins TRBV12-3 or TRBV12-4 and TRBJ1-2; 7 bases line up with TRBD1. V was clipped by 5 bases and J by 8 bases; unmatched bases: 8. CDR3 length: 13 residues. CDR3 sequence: CASSPGGTVGYTF. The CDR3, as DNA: TGTGCCAGCAGTCCTGGTGGGACAGTCGGCTACACCTTC.

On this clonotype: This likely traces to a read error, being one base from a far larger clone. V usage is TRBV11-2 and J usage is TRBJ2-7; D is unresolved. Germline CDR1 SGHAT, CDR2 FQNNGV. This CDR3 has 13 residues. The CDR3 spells CASSDGISCEQYF. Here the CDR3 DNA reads TGTGCCAGCAGTGACGGCATCTCCTGCGAGCAGTACTTC.

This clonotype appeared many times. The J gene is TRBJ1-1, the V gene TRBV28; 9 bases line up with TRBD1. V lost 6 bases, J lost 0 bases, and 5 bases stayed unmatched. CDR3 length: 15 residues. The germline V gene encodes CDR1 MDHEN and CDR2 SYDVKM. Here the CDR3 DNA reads TGTGCCAGCAGCTCACAGGGGGCCATGAACACTGAAGCTTTCTTT. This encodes CASSSQGAMNTEAFF.

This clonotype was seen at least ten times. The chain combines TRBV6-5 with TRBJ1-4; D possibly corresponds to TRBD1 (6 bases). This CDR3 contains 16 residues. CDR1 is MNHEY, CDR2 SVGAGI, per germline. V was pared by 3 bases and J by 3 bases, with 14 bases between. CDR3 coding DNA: TGTGCCAGCAGTTATTCCCACAGGGTCGCTAATGAAAAACTGTTTTTT. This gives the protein CASSYSHRVANEKLFF.

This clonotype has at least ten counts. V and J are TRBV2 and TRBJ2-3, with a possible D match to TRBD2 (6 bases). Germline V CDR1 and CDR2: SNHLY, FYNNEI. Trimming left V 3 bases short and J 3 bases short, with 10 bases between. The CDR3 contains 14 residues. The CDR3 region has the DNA TGTGCCAGCAGTGACGGCGGGGTGACAGATACGCAGTATTTT. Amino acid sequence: CASSDGGVTDTQYF.

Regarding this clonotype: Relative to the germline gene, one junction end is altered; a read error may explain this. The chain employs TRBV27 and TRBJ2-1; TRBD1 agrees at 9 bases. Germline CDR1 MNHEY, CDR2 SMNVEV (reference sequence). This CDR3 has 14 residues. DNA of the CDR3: TGTGCCAGCAGTTCAAGGACAGGGGACAATGAGCAGTCCTTC. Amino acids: CASSSRTGDNEQSF.

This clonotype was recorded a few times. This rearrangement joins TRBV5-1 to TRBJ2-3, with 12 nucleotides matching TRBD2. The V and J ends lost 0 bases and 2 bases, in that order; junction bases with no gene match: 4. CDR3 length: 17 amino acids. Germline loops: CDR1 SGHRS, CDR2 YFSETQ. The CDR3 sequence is CASSLGTSGAYTDTQYF. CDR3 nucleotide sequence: TGCGCCAGCAGCTTGGGGACTAGCGGGGCCTACACAGATACGCAGTATTTT.

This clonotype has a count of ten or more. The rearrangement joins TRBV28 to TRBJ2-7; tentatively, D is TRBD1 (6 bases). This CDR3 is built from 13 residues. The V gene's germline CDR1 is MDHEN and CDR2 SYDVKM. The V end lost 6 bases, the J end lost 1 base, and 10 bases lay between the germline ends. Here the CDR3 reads CASRLQGSYEQYF. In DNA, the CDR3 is TGTGCCAGCAGGCTACAGGGTTCCTACGAGCAGTACTTC. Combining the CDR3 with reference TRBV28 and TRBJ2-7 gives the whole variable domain DVKVTQSSRYLVKRTGEKVFLECVQDMDHENMFWYRQDPGLGLRLIYFSYDVKMKEKGDIPEGYSVSREKKERFSLILESASTNQTSMYLCASRLQGSYEQYFGPGTRLTVT.

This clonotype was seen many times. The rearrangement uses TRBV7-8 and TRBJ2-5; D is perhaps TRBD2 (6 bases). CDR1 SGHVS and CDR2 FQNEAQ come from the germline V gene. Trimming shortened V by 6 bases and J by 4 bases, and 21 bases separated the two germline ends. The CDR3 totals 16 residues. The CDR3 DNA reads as TGTGCCAGCAGGGTTCGATGGGGGGAGGAAGGAGAGACCCAGTACTTC. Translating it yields CASRVRWGEEGETQYF. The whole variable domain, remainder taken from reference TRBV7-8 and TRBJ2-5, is GAGVSQSPRYKVAKRGQDVALRCDPISGHVSLFWYQQALGQGPEFLTYFQNEAQLDKSGLPSDRFFAERPEGSVSTLKIQRTQQEDSAVYLCASRVRWGEEGETQYFGPGTRLLVL.

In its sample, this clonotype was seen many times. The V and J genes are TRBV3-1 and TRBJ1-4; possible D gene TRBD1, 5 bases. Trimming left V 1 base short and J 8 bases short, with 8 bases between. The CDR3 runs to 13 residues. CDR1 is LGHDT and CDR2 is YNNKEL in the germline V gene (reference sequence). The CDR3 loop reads CASSQGGEEKLFF. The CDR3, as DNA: TGTGCCAGCAGCCAAGGGGGGGAAGAAAAACTGTTTTTT.

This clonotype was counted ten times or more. DNA of the CDR3: TGTGCCAGCAGTATACAGGGGCAAGGCTACACCTTC. Translating gives CASSIQGQGYTF. The rearrangement joins TRBV12-3 or TRBV12-4 to TRBJ1-2; 7 nucleotides line up with TRBD1. This CDR3 has 12 amino acids. Trimming cost V 5 bases and J 8 bases; bases outside gene matches: 5.

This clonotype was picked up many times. This chain's CDR3 is CASRRTGTGDFF. CDR3 DNA: TGTGCCAGCAGAAGGACGGGGACAGGAGATTTCTTT. The gene calls are TRBV6-1 and TRBJ1-1, with 8 bases lining up with TRBD1. Germline V CDR1 and CDR2: MNHNS, SASEGT. After removal of 6 bases from V and 13 bases from J, the junction contained 10 bases not matched to a gene. The CDR3 spans 12 residues.

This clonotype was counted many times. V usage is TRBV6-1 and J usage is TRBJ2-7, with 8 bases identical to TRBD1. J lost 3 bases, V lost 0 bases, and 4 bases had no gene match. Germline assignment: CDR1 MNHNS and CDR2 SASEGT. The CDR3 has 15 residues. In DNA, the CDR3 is TGTGCCAGCAGTGAAGCGCAAGGGACAGGCTACGAGCAGTACTTC. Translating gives CASSEAQGTGYEQYF.

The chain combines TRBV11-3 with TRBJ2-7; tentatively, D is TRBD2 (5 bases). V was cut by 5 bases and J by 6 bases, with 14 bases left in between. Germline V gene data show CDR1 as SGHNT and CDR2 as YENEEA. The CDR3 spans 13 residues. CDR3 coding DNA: TGTGCCAGCAGCCCCTCCGGAGGTGCCGAGCAGTACTTC. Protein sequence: CASSPSGGAEQYF.

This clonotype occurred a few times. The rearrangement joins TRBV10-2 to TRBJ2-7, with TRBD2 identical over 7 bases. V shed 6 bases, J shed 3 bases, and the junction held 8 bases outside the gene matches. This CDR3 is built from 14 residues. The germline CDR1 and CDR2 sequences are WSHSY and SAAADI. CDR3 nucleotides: TGCGCCAGCAGAGATGGTGGGGGGGGCTACGAGCAGTACTTC. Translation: CASRDGGGGYEQYF.

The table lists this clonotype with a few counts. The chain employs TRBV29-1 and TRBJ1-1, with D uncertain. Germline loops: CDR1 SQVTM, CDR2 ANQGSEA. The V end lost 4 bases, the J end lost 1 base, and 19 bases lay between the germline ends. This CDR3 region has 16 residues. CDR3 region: CSVALGNTGSNTEAFF. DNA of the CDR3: TGCAGCGTTGCCCTGGGAAATACTGGGTCGAACACTGAAGCTTTCTTT.

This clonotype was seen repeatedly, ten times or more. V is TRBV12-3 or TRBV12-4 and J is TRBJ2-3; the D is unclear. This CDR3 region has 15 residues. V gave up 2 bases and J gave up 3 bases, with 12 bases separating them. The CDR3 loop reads CASSLWAGETDTQYF. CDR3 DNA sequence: TGTGCCAGCAGTTTATGGGCCGGTGAGACAGATACGCAGTATTTT.

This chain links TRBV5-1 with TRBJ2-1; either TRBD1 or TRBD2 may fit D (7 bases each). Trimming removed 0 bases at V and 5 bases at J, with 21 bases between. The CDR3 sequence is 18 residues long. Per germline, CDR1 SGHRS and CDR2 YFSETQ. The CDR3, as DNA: TGCGCCAGCAGCTTGGCCAGGGGGGGGGTACAGTTACACAATGAGCAGTTCTTC. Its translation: CASSLARGGVQLHNEQFF.